This is a list of T cell receptor beta chains from one sample in a study of T-cell reconstitution after alpha-beta-depleted transplantation in children. TCRdb passed the PCR reads through MiXCR, listing each CDR3 protein once. The sample has approximately 50,000 distinct CDR3 sequences, under 6% seen once. This sample comprised PBMCs, mostly from graft donor cells, obtained 60 days after TCRalphabeta/CD19-depleted stem cell transplant. The receptors stem from a female patient younger than 10 who had a stem cell transplant for aplastic anemia, so the T cells may come from the graft donor. CDR3s leave out the opening cysteine and the closing phenylalanine or tryptophan. The order of the fields is CDR3 length, J gene, V gene, CDR3 protein.

13	TRBJ1-3	TRBV7-9	ASSPPLLAGNTIY
12	TRBJ2-7	TRBV20-1	SAGSGQGAGEQY
12	TRBJ2-7	TRBV5-6	ASSEAGTSYEQY
13	TRBJ2-6	TRBV6-5	ASSFPGTGANVLT
11	TRBJ1-1	TRBV7-9	ASRGRGNTEAF
11	TRBJ1-2	TRBV12-3/TRBV12-4	ASSFRGGHGYT
12	TRBJ1-4	TRBV6-1	ASSVSQSGEKLF
13	TRBJ2-6	TRBV5-1	ASSPRDPGANVLT
13	TRBJ2-7	TRBV11-2	ASNIVGVRDYEQY
12	TRBJ1-5	TRBV29-1	SRAAGKRNQPQH
14	TRBJ2-3	TRBV30	AWSVRLREYRDTQY
12	TRBJ2-1	TRBV30	AWSVGGGYNEQF
12	TRBJ2-5	TRBV7-2	ASRIQGAGETQY
12	TRBJ2-7	TRBV28	ASSLSGWGYEQY
12	TRBJ2-7	TRBV29-1	SARQGGSSYEQY
12	TRBJ1-2	TRBV7-9	ASSIIQGAYGYT
10	TRBJ1-2	TRBV6-6	ASRPGSYGYT
12	TRBJ2-7	TRBV7-8	ASRVADVTYEQY
11	TRBJ1-6	TRBV20-1	SARWGLNSPLH
13	TRBJ1-5	TRBV20-1	SAAPGTGNNQPQH
12	TRBJ2-7	TRBV20-1	SALTSGGAVEQY
13	TRBJ2-7	TRBV3-1	ASSIRLAPSYEQY
12	TRBJ1-1	TRBV5-1	ASSFGGLNTEAF
13	TRBJ1-1	TRBV5-6	ASSPGPGWNTEAF
11	TRBJ1-1	TRBV3-1	ASSQIKTTEAF
13	TRBJ2-7	TRBV27	ASSLAGGDPYEQY
15	TRBJ2-3	TRBV9	ASSVVDSGAGGDTQY
11	TRBJ2-3	TRBV14	ASSQGPADTQY